These T cell receptor beta chains were read from a single sample in a study of Ad26.COV2.S vaccination and SARS-CoV-2 variants. Clones were read by immunoSEQ multiplex PCR, and TCRdb kept only the in-frame ones, dropping some. Of 380,000 or so clones in the sample, about 88% were seen once. The sequencing used peripheral blood, collected in a trial of Ad26.COV2.S vaccine versus placebo. The source is a person between 18 and 65 years old who received the Ad26.COV2.S COVID-19 vaccine or a placebo. Each CDR3 is given with its conserved first and last residue. Fields, in order: clone size, D gene, J gene, V gene, CDR3 protein, CDR3 DNA. The D gene is left open where the match is weak. The size field is filled for only some rows; it gives once, few, many or a size class.

.	.	TRBJ1-6	TRBV6-2/TRBV6-3	CASSYSAERKNSPLHF	TGTGCCAGCAGTTACTCCGCAGAAAGGAAGAATTCACCCCTCCACTTT
.	.	TRBJ2-3	TRBV19	CASSITTSPFRTDTQYF	TGTGCCAGTAGTATTACCACTAGTCCTTTTCGTACAGATACGCAGTATTTT
once	.	TRBJ2-7	TRBV19	CASSGTLLDHEQYF	TGTGCCAGTAGTGGGACACTCCTTGACCACGAGCAGTACTTC
.	.	TRBJ2-7	TRBV15	CATSRTRDGTYEQYF	TGTGCCACCAGCAGAACCCGGGACGGGACCTACGAGCAGTACTTC
.	.	TRBJ1-1	TRBV7-8	CASSLVAGTEAFF	TGTGCCAGCAGCTTAGTAGCGGGGACTGAAGCTTTCTTT
.	.	TRBJ2-6	TRBV28	CASSLTGANVLTF	TGTGCCAGCAGTTTAACTGGGGCCAACGTCCTGACTTTC
.	.	TRBJ2-3	TRBV11-2	CASSLWRGSTDTQYF	TGTGCCAGCAGCCTTTGGCGGGGCAGCACAGATACGCAGTATTTT
.	TRBD2	TRBJ2-4	TRBV19	CASSIGHPGLAGKNIQYF	TGTGCCAGTAGTATAGGACATCCGGGACTAGCGGGGAAGAACATTCAGTACTTC
.	.	TRBJ1-5	TRBV24-1	CATSDFISGQPQHF	TGTGCCACCAGTGATTTTATATCGGGGCAGCCCCAGCATTTT
few	.	TRBJ1-2	TRBV4-3	CASSQEMGGYTF	TGCGCCAGCAGCCAAGAGATGGGGGGCTACACCTTC
.	.	TRBJ2-3	TRBV6-4	CASSDSGGRGTDTQYF	TGTGCCAGCAGTGACTCGGGGGGCCGGGGGACAGATACGCAGTATTTT
.	.	TRBJ2-5	TRBV6-1	CASSEGGFAQYF	TGTGCCAGCAGTGAAGGCGGGTTTGCCCAGTACTTC
.	.	TRBJ2-1	TRBV28	CASSPRTSGNEQFF	TGTGCCAGCAGTCCCCGGACTTCAGGGAATGAGCAGTTCTTC
.	.	TRBJ1-6	TRBV2	CASNSIENSPLHF	TGTGCCAGCAACAGCATAGAGAATTCACCCCTCCACTTT
.	.	TRBJ1-2	TRBV27	CASRAGETLSYGYTF	TGTGCCAGCAGGGCAGGGGAAACCTTGAGCTATGGCTACACCTTC
.	.	TRBJ2-7	TRBV5-1	CASSLSSYEQYF	TGCGCCAGCAGCCTGAGCTCCTACGAGCAGTACTTC
.	.	TRBJ2-3	TRBV12-3/TRBV12-4	CASRPNGDTQYF	TGTGCCAGCAGGCCAAATGGGGATACGCAGTATTTT
.	.	TRBJ1-4	TRBV7-2	CASSLEGQGWEKLFF	TGTGCCAGCAGCTTAGAAGGGCAAGGGTGGGAAAAACTGTTTTTT
.	.	TRBJ2-7	TRBV27	CASSFSYEQYF	TGTGCCAGCAGTTTCTCCTACGAGCAGTACTTC
.	TRBD2	TRBJ2-7	TRBV5-1	CASSPGTSWGEQYF	TGCGCCAGCAGCCCCGGGACTAGCTGGGGCGAGCAGTACTTC
.	.	TRBJ1-5	TRBV4-2	CASSQGYDSPQHF	TGTGCCAGCAGCCAAGGGTACGACAGTCCCCAGCATTTT
.	TRBD2	TRBJ2-3	TRBV11-3	CASSDPGTSGDTQYF	TGTGCCAGCAGCGATCCGGGGACTAGCGGGGATACGCAGTATTTT
.	.	TRBJ2-1	TRBV27	CASSLTVPYNEQFF	TGTGCCAGCAGTTTGACAGTCCCCTACAATGAGCAGTTCTTC
.	.	TRBJ2-7	TRBV6-5	CASSYSTDYEQYF	TGTGCCAGCAGTTACTCGACAGATTACGAGCAGTACTTC
.	.	TRBJ1-5	TRBV30	CAWSSSSYSNQPQHF	TGTGCCTGGAGCTCTTCCAGTTATAGCAATCAGCCCCAGCATTTT
.	TRBD1	TRBJ2-1	TRBV27	CASSITGTGINEQFF	TGTGCCAGCAGTATCACCGGGACAGGTATCAATGAGCAGTTCTTC
few	.	TRBJ1-5	TRBV19	CASSQTDNQPQHF	TGTGCCAGTAGTCAGACAGATAATCAGCCCCAGCATTTT
.	.	TRBJ2-3	TRBV9	CASSPGSGTDTQYF	TGTGCCAGCAGCCCGGGTAGTGGCACAGATACGCAGTATTTT
few	.	TRBJ1-4	TRBV24-1	CATSDELDKPTNEKLFF	TGTGCCACCAGTGATGAACTGGACAAACCAACTAATGAAAAACTGTTTTTT
.	.	TRBJ1-2	TRBV25-1	CASSDPANYGYTF	TGTGCCAGCAGTGATCCCGCGAACTATGGCTACACCTTC
.	.	TRBJ1-5	TRBV4-1	CASSSGTAQEYQPQHF	TGCGCCAGCAGCTCAGGGACGGCCCAGGAATATCAGCCCCAGCATTTT
.	.	TRBJ1-3	TRBV4-1	CASSTLRGSRNTIYF	TGCGCCAGCAGCACCCTCAGGGGATCGAGAAACACCATATATTTT
.	.	TRBJ2-1	TRBV9	CASRGSYNEQFF	TGTGCCAGCAGGGGCTCCTACAATGAGCAGTTCTTC
.	.	TRBJ2-1	TRBV18	CASSPRGTEQFF	TGTGCCAGCTCACCAAGGGGGACTGAGCAGTTCTTC
.	TRBD2	TRBJ2-3	TRBV29-1	CSVGLAGRPDTQYF	TGCAGCGTCGGACTAGCGGGGCGCCCAGATACGCAGTATTTT
.	.	TRBJ2-1	TRBV6-5	CASRSGTGNEQFF	TGTGCCAGCAGGAGCGGGACAGGTAATGAGCAGTTCTTC
.	.	TRBJ1-2	TRBV7-9	CASSLGIGENSNYGYTF	TGTGCCAGCAGCTTAGGGATCGGGGAGAACTCTAACTATGGCTACACCTTC
once	.	TRBJ2-1	TRBV11-3	CASSLGRGEQFF	TGTGCCAGCAGCTTAGGCAGGGGTGAGCAGTTCTTC
.	TRBD1	TRBJ2-3	TRBV11-2	CASSLGVIRADRHSDTQYF	TGTGCCAGCAGCTTAGGTGTGATACGAGCGGACAGGCACTCGGATACGCAGTATTTT
.	.	TRBJ1-2	TRBV5-5	CASSFGFTGTQSNYGYTF	TGTGCCAGCAGCTTTGGTTTCACAGGCACACAGTCCAACTATGGCTACACCTTC
.	.	TRBJ2-5	TRBV5-6	CASSLPSNQETQYF	TGTGCCAGCAGCTTGCCCAGCAACCAAGAGACCCAGTACTTC
.	.	TRBJ2-7	TRBV29-1	CSVSGFSPDSYEQYF	TGCAGCGTATCAGGGTTTTCACCCGACTCCTACGAGCAGTACTTC
.	TRBD1	TRBJ1-6	TRBV6-2/TRBV6-3	CASSYTTGTGGNNSPLHF	TGTGCCAGCAGTTACACTACCGGGACAGGGGGAAATAATTCACCCCTCCACTTT
.	TRBD1	TRBJ1-5	TRBV4-2	CASSQGTGGREPQHF	TGTGCCAGCAGCCAAGGGACAGGGGGCAGGGAGCCCCAGCATTTT
.	TRBD1	TRBJ1-2	TRBV5-6	CASSGRTGGGAGYGYTF	TGTGCCAGCAGCGGACGGACCGGAGGGGGCGCAGGCTATGGCTACACCTTC
once	TRBD2	TRBJ2-1	TRBV7-9	CASSFWGLAGPYNEQFF	TGTGCCAGCAGCTTCTGGGGACTAGCGGGGCCGTACAATGAGCAGTTCTTC
.	.	TRBJ2-3	TRBV6-2/TRBV6-3	CASSHSFTDTQYF	TGTGCCAGCAGTCACAGCTTCACAGATACGCAGTATTTT
.	.	TRBJ1-3	TRBV7-2	CASSLTGTGNTIYF	TGTGCCAGCAGCTTAACAGGGACTGGAAACACCATATATTTT
.	.	TRBJ1-6	TRBV7-9	CASSPTGIPPLHF	TGTGCCAGCAGCCCCACAGGGATCCCACCCCTCCACTTT
.	TRBD1	TRBJ2-7	TRBV7-6	CASSLVTGGGEQYF	TGTGCCAGCAGCTTAGTTACAGGGGGAGGCGAGCAGTACTTC
.	TRBD2	TRBJ2-2	TRBV11-2	CASSLVGGGTGELFF	TGTGCCAGCAGCCTTGTCGGGGGAGGGACCGGGGAGCTGTTTTTT
.	TRBD2	TRBJ2-7	TRBV4-1	CASSQERSPSGREGEQYF	TGCGCCAGCAGCCAAGAACGTAGCCCCTCGGGGAGGGAGGGCGAGCAGTACTTC
.	TRBD2	TRBJ2-3	TRBV29-1	CSVEDRGADTQYF	TGCAGCGTTGAAGATCGGGGGGCAGATACGCAGTATTTT
.	.	TRBJ1-2	TRBV7-9	CASSPPEGWIYGYTF	TGTGCCAGCAGCCCACCTGAAGGGTGGATTTATGGCTACACCTTC